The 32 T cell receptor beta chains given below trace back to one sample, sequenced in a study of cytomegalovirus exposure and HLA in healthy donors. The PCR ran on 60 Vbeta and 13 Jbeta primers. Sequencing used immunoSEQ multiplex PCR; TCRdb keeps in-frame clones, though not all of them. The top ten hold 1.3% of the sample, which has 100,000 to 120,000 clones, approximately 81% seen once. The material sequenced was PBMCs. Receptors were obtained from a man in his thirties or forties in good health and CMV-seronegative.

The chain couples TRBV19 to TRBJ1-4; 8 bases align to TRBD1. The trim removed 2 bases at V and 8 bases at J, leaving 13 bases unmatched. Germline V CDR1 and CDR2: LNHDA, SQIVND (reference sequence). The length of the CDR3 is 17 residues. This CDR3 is CASSIIVGGQGTEKLFF. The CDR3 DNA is TGTGCCAGTAGTATAATTGTCGGTGGACAGGGTACCGAAAAACTGTTTTTT.

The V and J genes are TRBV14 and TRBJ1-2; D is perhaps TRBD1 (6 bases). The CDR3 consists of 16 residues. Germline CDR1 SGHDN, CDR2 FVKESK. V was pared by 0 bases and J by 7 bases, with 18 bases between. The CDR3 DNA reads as TGTGCCAGCAGCCAAGATATTGGGGGGGCCACCGGTGGCTACACCTTC. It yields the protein CASSQDIGGATGGYTF.

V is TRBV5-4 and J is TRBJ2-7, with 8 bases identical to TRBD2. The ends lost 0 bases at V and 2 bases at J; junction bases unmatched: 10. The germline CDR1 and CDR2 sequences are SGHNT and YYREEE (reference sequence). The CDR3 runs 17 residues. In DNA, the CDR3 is TGTGCCAGCAGCTTGGCGGGAGGGCCCAGACCGCCCTACGAGCAGTACTTC. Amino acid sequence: CASSLAGGPRPPYEQYF. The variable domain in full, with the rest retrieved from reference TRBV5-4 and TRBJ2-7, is ETGVTQSPTHLIKTRGQQVTLRCSSQSGHNTVSWYQQALGQGPQFIFQYYREEENGRGNFPPRFSGLQFPNYSSELNVNALELDDSALYLCASSLAGGPRPPYEQYFGPGTRLTVT.

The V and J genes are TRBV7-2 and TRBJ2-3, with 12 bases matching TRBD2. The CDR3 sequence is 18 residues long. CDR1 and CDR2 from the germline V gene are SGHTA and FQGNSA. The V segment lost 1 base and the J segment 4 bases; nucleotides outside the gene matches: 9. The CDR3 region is CASSLVQLAGGVADTQYF. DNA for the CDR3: TGTGCCAGCAGCTTAGTCCAACTAGCGGGGGGAGTAGCAGATACGCAGTATTTT.

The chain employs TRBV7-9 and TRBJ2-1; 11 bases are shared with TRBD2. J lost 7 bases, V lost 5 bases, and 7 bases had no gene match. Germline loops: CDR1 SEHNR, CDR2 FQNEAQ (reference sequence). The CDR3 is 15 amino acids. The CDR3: CASSRLAGGGNEQFF. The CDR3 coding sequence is TGTGCCAGCAGCAGGCTAGCGGGGGGCGGGAATGAGCAGTTCTTC. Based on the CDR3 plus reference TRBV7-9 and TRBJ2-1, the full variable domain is DTGVSQNPRHKITKRGQNVTFRCDPISEHNRLYWYRQTLGQGPEFLTYFQNEAQLEKSRLLSDRFSAERPKGSFSTLEIQRTEQGDSAMYLCASSRLAGGGNEQFFGPGTRLTVL.

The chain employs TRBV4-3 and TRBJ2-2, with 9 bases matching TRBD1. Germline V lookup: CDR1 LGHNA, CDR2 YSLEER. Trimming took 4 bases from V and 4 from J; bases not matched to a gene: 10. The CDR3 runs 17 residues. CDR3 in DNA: TGCGCCAGCAGCCCCCGTCTCGGGGACAGGGCCACCGGGGAGCTGTTTTTT. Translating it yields CASSPRLGDRATGELFF.

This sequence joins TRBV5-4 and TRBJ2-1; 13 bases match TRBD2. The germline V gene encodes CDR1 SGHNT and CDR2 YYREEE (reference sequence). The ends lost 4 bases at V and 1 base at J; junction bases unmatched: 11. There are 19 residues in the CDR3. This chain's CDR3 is CASSDRRTSGGMSYNEQFF. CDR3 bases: TGTGCCAGCAGCGATCGCCGGACTAGCGGGGGAATGTCCTACAATGAGCAGTTCTTC.

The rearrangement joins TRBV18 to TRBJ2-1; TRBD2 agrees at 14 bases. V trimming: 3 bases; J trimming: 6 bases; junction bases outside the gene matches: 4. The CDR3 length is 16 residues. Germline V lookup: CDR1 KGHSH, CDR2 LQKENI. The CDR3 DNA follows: TGTGCCAGCTCACCTACCGGGACTAGCGGGAGCAATGAGCAGTTCTTC. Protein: CASSPTGTSGSNEQFF.

Here the CDR3 reads CAISESPRLLGSYNEQFF. Here the CDR3 DNA reads TGTGCCATCAGTGAGTCCCCCCGACTTCTTGGCTCCTACAATGAGCAGTTCTTC. V and J are TRBV10-3 and TRBJ2-1; D is ambiguous. The CDR3 sequence is 18 residues long. V lost 0 bases, J lost 0 bases, and 15 bases lay in between. Germline-derived CDR1 and CDR2 are ENHRY and SYGVKD.

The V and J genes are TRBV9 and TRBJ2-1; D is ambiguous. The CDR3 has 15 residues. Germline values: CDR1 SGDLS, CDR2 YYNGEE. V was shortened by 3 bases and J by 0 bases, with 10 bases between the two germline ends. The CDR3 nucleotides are TGTGCCAGCAGCGCAAGCCGGTCCTCCTACAATGAGCAGTTCTTC. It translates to CASSASRSSYNEQFF.

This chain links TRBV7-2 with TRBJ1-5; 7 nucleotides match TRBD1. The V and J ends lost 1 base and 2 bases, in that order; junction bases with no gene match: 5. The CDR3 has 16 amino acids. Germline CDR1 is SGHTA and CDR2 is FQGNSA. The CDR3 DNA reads TGTGCCAGCAGCTTAGGTCTCCAGGGGGGCAATCAGCCCCAGCATTTT. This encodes CASSLGLQGGNQPQHF.

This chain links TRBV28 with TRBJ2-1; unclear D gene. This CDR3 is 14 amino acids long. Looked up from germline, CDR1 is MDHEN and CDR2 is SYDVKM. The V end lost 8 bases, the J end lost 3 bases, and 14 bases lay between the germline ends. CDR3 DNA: TGTGCCAGCCAGTGGGTTGACAACTACAATGAGCAGTTCTTC. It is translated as CASQWVDNYNEQFF.

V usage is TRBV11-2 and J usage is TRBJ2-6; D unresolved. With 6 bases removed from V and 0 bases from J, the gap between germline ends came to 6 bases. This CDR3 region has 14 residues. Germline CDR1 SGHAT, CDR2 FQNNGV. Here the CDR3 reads CASRHNSGANVLTF. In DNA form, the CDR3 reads TGTGCCAGCAGACACAACTCTGGGGCCAACGTCCTGACTTTC.

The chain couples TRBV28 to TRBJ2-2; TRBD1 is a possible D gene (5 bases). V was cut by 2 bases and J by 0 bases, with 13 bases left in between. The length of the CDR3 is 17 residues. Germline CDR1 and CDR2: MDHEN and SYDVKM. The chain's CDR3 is CASSLDLGHTNTGELFF. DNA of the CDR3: TGTGCCAGCAGTTTAGACCTAGGACATACGAACACCGGGGAGCTGTTTTTT.

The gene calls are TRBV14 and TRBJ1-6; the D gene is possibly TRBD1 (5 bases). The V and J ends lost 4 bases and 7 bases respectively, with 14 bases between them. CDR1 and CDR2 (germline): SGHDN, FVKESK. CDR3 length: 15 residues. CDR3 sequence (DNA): TGTGCCAGCAGCCTCCTAAACGGGGGGAATTCACCCCTCCACTTT. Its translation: CASSLLNGGNSPLHF.

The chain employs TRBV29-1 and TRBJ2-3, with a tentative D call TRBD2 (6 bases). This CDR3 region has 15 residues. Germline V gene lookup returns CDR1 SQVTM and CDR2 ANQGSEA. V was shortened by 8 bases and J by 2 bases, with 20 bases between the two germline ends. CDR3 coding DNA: TGCAGCCATTGTAAGGAGGGAGCTTCCACAGATACGCAGTATTTT. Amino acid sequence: CSHCKEGASTDTQYF.

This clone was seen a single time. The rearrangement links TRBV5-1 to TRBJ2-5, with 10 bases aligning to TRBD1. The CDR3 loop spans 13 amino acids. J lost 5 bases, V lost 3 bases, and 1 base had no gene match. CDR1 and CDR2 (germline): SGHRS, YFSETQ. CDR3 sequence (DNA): TGCGCCAGCAGCTGGGACAGGGGTGAGACCCAGTACTTC. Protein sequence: CASSWDRGETQYF.

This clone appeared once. Written as DNA, the CDR3 is TGTGCCAGCAGGGATGGAGCGGGGAGTGCAGATACGCAGTATTTT. As protein: CASRDGAGSADTQYF. The chain recombines TRBV6-1 with TRBJ2-3, with TRBD2 matching over 7 bases. The V segment lost 6 bases and the J segment 4 bases; nucleotides outside the gene matches: 10. The germline gives CDR1 MNHNS, CDR2 SASEGT. The CDR3 is made up of 15 amino acids.

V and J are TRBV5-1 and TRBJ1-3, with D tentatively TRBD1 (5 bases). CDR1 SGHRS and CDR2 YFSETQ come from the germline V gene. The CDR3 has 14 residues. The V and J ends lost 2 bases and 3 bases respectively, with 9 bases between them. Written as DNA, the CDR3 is TGCGCCAGCAGCTTCCAGGGCGATGGAAACACCATATATTTT. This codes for CASSFQGDGNTIYF.

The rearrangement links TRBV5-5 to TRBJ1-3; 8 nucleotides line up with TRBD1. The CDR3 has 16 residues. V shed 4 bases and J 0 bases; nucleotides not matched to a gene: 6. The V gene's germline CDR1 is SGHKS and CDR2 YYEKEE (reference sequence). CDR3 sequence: CASSPLDRVSGNTIYF. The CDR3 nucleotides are TGTGCCAGCAGCCCACTGGACAGGGTCTCTGGAAACACCATATATTTT.

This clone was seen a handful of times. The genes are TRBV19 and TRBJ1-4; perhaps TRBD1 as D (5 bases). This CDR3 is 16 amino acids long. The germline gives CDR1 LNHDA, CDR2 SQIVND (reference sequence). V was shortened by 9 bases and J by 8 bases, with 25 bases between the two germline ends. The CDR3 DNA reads TGTGCCAGCCCGAGGGGCGGAGGGACGGCCGCGGAAAAACTGTTTTTT. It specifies CASPRGGGTAAEKLFF. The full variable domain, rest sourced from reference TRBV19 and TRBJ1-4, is DGGITQSPKYLFRKEGQNVTLSCEQNLNHDAMYWYRQDPGQGLRLIYYSQIVNDFQKGDIAEGYSVSREKKESFPLTVTSAQKNPTAFYLCASPRGGGTAAEKLFFGSGTQLSVL.

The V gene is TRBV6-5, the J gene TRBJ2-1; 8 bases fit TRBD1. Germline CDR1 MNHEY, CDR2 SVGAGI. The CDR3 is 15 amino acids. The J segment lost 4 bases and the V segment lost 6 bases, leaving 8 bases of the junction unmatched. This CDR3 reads CASSPPTGAYNEQFF. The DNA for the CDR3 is TGTGCCAGCAGCCCTCCGACAGGGGCGTACAATGAGCAGTTCTTC.

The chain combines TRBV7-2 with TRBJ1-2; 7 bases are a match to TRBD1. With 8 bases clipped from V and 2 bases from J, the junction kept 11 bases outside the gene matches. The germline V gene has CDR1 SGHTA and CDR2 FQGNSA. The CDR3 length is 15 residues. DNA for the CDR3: TGTGCCAGCGGGACCGGGACAGTCAAAAACTATGGCTACACCTTC. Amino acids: CASGTGTVKNYGYTF.

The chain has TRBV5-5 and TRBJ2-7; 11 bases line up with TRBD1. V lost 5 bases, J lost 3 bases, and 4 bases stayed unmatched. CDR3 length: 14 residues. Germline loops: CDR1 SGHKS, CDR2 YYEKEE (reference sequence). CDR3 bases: TGTGCCAGCAGTTACGGGACAGGGGGCTACGAGCAGTACTTC. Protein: CASSYGTGGYEQYF.

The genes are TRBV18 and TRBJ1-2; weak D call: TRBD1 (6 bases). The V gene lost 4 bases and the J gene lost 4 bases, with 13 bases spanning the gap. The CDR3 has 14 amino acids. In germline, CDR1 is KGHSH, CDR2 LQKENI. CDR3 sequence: CASSLRQEPYGYTF. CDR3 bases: TGTGCCAGCTCACTGCGACAGGAGCCCTATGGCTACACCTTC.

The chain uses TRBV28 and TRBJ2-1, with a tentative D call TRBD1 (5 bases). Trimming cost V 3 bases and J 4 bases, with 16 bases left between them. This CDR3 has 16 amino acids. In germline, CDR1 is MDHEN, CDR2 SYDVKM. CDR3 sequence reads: CASSLSSGHRYNEQFF. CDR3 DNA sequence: TGTGCCAGCAGTTTGTCATCCGGACACCGGTACAATGAGCAGTTCTTC. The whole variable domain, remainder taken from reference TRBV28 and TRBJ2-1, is DVKVTQSSRYLVKRTGEKVFLECVQDMDHENMFWYRQDPGLGLRLIYFSYDVKMKEKGDIPEGYSVSREKKERFSLILESASTNQTSMYLCASSLSSGHRYNEQFFGPGTRLTVL.

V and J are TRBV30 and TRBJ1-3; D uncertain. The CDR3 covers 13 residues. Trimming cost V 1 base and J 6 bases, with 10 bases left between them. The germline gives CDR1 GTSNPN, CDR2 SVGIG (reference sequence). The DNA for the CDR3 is TGTGCCTGGAGTGAGGTGGGCGCAAACACCATATATTTT. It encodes CAWSEVGANTIYF.

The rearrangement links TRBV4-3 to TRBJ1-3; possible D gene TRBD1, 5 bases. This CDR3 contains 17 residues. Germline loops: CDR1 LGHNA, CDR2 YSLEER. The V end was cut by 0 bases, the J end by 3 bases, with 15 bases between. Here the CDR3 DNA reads TGCGCCAGCAGCCAAGATCGTGGCAGGGTCCTTGGAAACACCATATATTTT. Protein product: CASSQDRGRVLGNTIYF.

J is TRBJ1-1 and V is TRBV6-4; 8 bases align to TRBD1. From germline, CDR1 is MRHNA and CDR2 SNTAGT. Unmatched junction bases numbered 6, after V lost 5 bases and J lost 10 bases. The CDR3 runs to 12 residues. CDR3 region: CASSSTGGSAFF. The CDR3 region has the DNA TGTGCCAGCAGTTCAACAGGGGGATCAGCTTTCTTT.

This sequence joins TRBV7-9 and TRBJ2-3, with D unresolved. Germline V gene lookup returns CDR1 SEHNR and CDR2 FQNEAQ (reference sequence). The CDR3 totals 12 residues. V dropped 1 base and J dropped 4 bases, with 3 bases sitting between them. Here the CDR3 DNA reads TGTGCCAGCAGCTTAGTATCAGATACGCAGTATTTT. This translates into CASSLVSDTQYF.

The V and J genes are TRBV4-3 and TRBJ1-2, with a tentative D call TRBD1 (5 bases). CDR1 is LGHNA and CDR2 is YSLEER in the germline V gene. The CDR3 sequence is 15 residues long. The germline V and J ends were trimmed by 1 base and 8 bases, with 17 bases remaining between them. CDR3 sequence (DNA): TGCGCCAGCAGCCAAGGGGACGGGGGATCGAAGGGCTACACCTTC. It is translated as CASSQGDGGSKGYTF.

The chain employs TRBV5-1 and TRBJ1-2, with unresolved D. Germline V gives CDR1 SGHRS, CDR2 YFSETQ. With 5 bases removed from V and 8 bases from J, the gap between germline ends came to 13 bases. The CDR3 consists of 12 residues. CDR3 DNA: TGCGCCAGCAGGACCCCGCCTAGGGGCTACACCTTC. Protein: CASRTPPRGYTF.